This is a list of T cell receptor beta chains from one sample in a study of graft-versus-host responses after intestinal transplantation. Produced via immunoSEQ multiplex PCR; TCRdb's table is partial and in-frame only. The sample has roughly 62,000 clones; 90% to 95% are singletons. Here the sequenced sample was PBMCs, taken roughly 120 days after intestinal transplantation. The receptors were gathered from a human patient who received an intestinal transplant, so some T cells may come from the graft donor. Each CDR3 is given with its conserved first and last residue. A D gene is named only where the DNA matches it firmly. Clone size is shown for a subset of rows, as once, few, many or a class of expanded clone.

D gene: .
clone size: once
J gene: TRBJ2-3
V gene: TRBV9
CDR3 protein: CASSVFAGRTDTQYF
CDR3 DNA: TGTGCCAGCAGCGTATTCGCCGGCCGCACAGATACGCAGTATTTT

D gene: TRBD1
clone size: .
J gene: TRBJ1-4
V gene: TRBV7-8
CDR3 protein: CASSAGQIEKLFF
CDR3 DNA: TGTGCCAGCAGCGCGGGACAGATCGAAAAACTGTTTTTT

D gene: TRBD1
clone size: .
J gene: TRBJ2-6
V gene: TRBV28
CDR3 protein: CASNSETGGSGANVLTF
CDR3 DNA: TGTGCCAGCAATTCAGAGACAGGGGGGTCTGGGGCCAACGTCCTGACTTTC

D gene: .
clone size: .
J gene: TRBJ2-3
V gene: TRBV15
CDR3 protein: CATSRDSPGEGTDTQYF
CDR3 DNA: TGTGCCACCAGCAGAGATAGTCCGGGAGAGGGCACAGATACGCAGTATTTT

D gene: .
clone size: .
J gene: TRBJ1-5
V gene: TRBV28
CDR3 protein: CASSLWRGPQPQHF
CDR3 DNA: TGTGCCAGCAGTTTATGGCGGGGGCCTCAGCCCCAGCATTTT

D gene: .
clone size: .
J gene: TRBJ2-7
V gene: TRBV7-6
CDR3 protein: CASSFYEGAPYEQYF
CDR3 DNA: TGTGCCAGCAGCTTTTACGAAGGGGCCCCCTACGAGCAGTACTTC

D gene: .
clone size: .
J gene: TRBJ2-3
V gene: TRBV7-7
CDR3 protein: CASSLELTSQAQYF
CDR3 DNA: TGTGCTAGCAGCTTAGAACTGACTAGTCAGGCGCAGTATTTT

D gene: TRBD1
clone size: .
J gene: TRBJ1-5
V gene: TRBV6-5
CDR3 protein: CASSLTGFGQPQHF
CDR3 DNA: TGTGCCAGCAGTCTGACAGGGTTCGGCCAGCCCCAGCATTTT

D gene: TRBD2
clone size: .
J gene: TRBJ2-1
V gene: TRBV5-4
CDR3 protein: CASSGGLAGEIQQFF
CDR3 DNA: TGTGCCAGCAGCGGCGGACTAGCGGGAGAAATCCAGCAGTTCTTC

D gene: TRBD2
clone size: .
J gene: TRBJ2-5
V gene: TRBV11-2
CDR3 protein: CASSLILAGPQETQYF
CDR3 DNA: TGTGCCAGCAGCTTAATTCTAGCGGGACCCCAAGAGACCCAGTACTTC

D gene: .
clone size: .
J gene: TRBJ1-2
V gene: TRBV21-1
CDR3 protein: CASSKGPGTGENYTNYGYTF
CDR3 DNA: TGTGCCAGCAGCAAAGGACCGGGGACAGGTGAGAACTATACTAACTATGGCTACACCTTC

D gene: .
clone size: .
J gene: TRBJ2-2
V gene: TRBV9
CDR3 protein: CASAAFTGELFF
CDR3 DNA: TGTGCCAGCGCTGCGTTCACCGGGGAGCTGTTTTTT

D gene: .
clone size: .
J gene: TRBJ1-4
V gene: TRBV5-5
CDR3 protein: CASSPTGAGYEKLFF
CDR3 DNA: TGTGCCAGCAGCCCCACGGGGGCAGGGTATGAAAAACTGTTTTTT

D gene: .
clone size: .
J gene: TRBJ2-5
V gene: TRBV25-1
CDR3 protein: CASTQWGTQETQYF
CDR3 DNA: TGTGCCAGCACTCAATGGGGGACTCAAGAGACCCAGTACTTC

D gene: .
clone size: .
J gene: TRBJ2-1
V gene: TRBV28
CDR3 protein: CASSSWTQIGSYNEQFF
CDR3 DNA: TGTGCCAGCAGTTCGTGGACCCAAATCGGGTCCTACAATGAGCAGTTCTTC

D gene: .
clone size: .
J gene: TRBJ1-2
V gene: TRBV28
CDR3 protein: CASGLTGTGGYTF
CDR3 DNA: TGTGCCAGCGGTCTCACAGGGACTGGCGGCTACACCTTC

D gene: .
clone size: .
J gene: TRBJ2-1
V gene: TRBV7-8
CDR3 protein: CASSPKRVSYNEQFF
CDR3 DNA: TGTGCCAGCAGCCCGAAAAGGGTATCCTACAATGAGCAGTTCTTC

D gene: .
clone size: .
J gene: TRBJ2-2
V gene: TRBV29-1
CDR3 protein: CSVEDLTNPGELFF
CDR3 DNA: TGCAGCGTTGAAGATCTTACAAATCCCGGGGAGCTGTTTTTT

D gene: .
clone size: .
J gene: TRBJ1-2
V gene: TRBV5-1
CDR3 protein: CASSLGGRGARNYGYTF
CDR3 DNA: TGCGCCAGCAGCTTGGGAGGGCGGGGGGCGCGGAACTATGGCTACACCTTC

D gene: TRBD1
clone size: .
J gene: TRBJ1-3
V gene: TRBV4-1
CDR3 protein: CASSQTGVSGNTIYF
CDR3 DNA: TGCGCCAGCAGCCAAACAGGGGTTTCTGGAAACACCATATATTTT

D gene: TRBD1
clone size: .
J gene: TRBJ2-5
V gene: TRBV27
CDR3 protein: CASSLGPTGVETQYF
CDR3 DNA: TGTGCCAGCAGTTTAGGACCGACAGGGGTAGAGACCCAGTACTTC

D gene: TRBD2
clone size: .
J gene: TRBJ2-1
V gene: TRBV14
CDR3 protein: CASSQGPTSGVYNEQFF
CDR3 DNA: TGTGCCAGCAGCCAAGGCCCGACTAGCGGGGTCTACAATGAGCAGTTCTTC

D gene: .
clone size: .
J gene: TRBJ1-2
V gene: TRBV6-5
CDR3 protein: CASSYGSSPYGYTF
CDR3 DNA: TGTGCCAGCAGTTACGGGTCTAGCCCCTATGGCTACACCTTC

D gene: .
clone size: .
J gene: TRBJ2-2
V gene: TRBV5-8
CDR3 protein: CASSFRSVRTGELFF
CDR3 DNA: TGTGCCAGCAGCTTCAGGTCTGTCCGCACCGGGGAGCTGTTTTTT

D gene: TRBD1
clone size: .
J gene: TRBJ1-2
V gene: TRBV30
CDR3 protein: CAWSTQGANYGYTF
CDR3 DNA: TGTGCCTGGAGCACACAGGGGGCGAACTATGGCTACACCTTC

D gene: TRBD1
clone size: .
J gene: TRBJ1-2
V gene: TRBV5-1
CDR3 protein: CASSLRDSRLYNYGYTF
CDR3 DNA: TGCGCCAGCAGCTTACGGGACAGCCGTCTATACAACTATGGCTACACCTTC

D gene: .
clone size: .
J gene: TRBJ2-1
V gene: TRBV14
CDR3 protein: CASSLRHGTVNANEQFF
CDR3 DNA: TGTGCCAGCAGCCTACGACACGGGACGGTAAACGCCAATGAGCAGTTCTTC

D gene: .
clone size: .
J gene: TRBJ2-1
V gene: TRBV11-2
CDR3 protein: CASSLEFGEQFF
CDR3 DNA: TGTGCCAGCAGCTTGGAGTTCGGCGAGCAGTTCTTC

D gene: .
clone size: .
J gene: TRBJ2-6
V gene: TRBV13
CDR3 protein: CASSHRDSGANVLTF
CDR3 DNA: TGTGCCAGCAGCCACAGGGACTCTGGGGCCAACGTCCTGACTTTC

D gene: .
clone size: .
J gene: TRBJ1-4
V gene: TRBV2
CDR3 protein: CASNNREDEKLFF
CDR3 DNA: TGTGCCAGCAACAACAGGGAAGATGAAAAACTGTTTTTT

D gene: .
clone size: .
J gene: TRBJ1-1
V gene: TRBV5-4
CDR3 protein: CASSLWGTSTEAFF
CDR3 DNA: TGTGCCAGCAGCTTGTGGGGGACATCCACTGAAGCTTTCTTT

D gene: .
clone size: .
J gene: TRBJ1-2
V gene: TRBV5-1
CDR3 protein: CASSLEGGGYGYTF
CDR3 DNA: TGCGCCAGCAGTCTCGAAGGGGGAGGATATGGCTACACCTTC

D gene: .
clone size: once
J gene: TRBJ1-2
V gene: TRBV28
CDR3 protein: CASSLTVSHGYTF
CDR3 DNA: TGTGCCAGCAGTCTGACAGTTTCCCATGGCTACACCTTC

D gene: .
clone size: .
J gene: TRBJ2-3
V gene: TRBV5-6
CDR3 protein: CASSLRWDTDTQYF
CDR3 DNA: TGTGCCAGCAGCTTGAGGTGGGACACAGATACGCAGTATTTT

D gene: .
clone size: .
J gene: TRBJ2-5
V gene: TRBV9
CDR3 protein: CASSVEGRSVETQYF
CDR3 DNA: TGTGCCAGCAGCGTAGAAGGGCGTAGCGTGGAGACCCAGTACTTC

D gene: .
clone size: .
J gene: TRBJ2-2
V gene: TRBV6-1
CDR3 protein: CASSESRGGLAGELFF
CDR3 DNA: TGTGCCAGCAGTGAATCGAGGGGGGGCTTGGCCGGGGAGCTGTTTTTT

D gene: TRBD1
clone size: .
J gene: TRBJ2-7
V gene: TRBV5-4
CDR3 protein: CASSTGQGVYEQYF
CDR3 DNA: TGTGCCAGCAGCACGGGACAGGGAGTCTACGAGCAGTACTTC

D gene: .
clone size: .
J gene: TRBJ1-1
V gene: TRBV23-1
CDR3 protein: CASSQSGRREENTEAFF
CDR3 DNA: TGCGCCAGCAGTCAATCGGGACGGCGGGAGGAGAACACTGAAGCTTTCTTT

D gene: .
clone size: .
J gene: TRBJ1-5
V gene: TRBV4-1
CDR3 protein: CASSQPTSNQPQHF
CDR3 DNA: TGCGCCAGCAGCCAACCAACTAGCAATCAGCCCCAGCATTTT

D gene: .
clone size: .
J gene: TRBJ2-7
V gene: TRBV27
CDR3 protein: CASSLYAGHYEQYF
CDR3 DNA: TGTGCCAGCAGTTTATATGCTGGACACTACGAGCAGTACTTC

D gene: TRBD1
clone size: .
J gene: TRBJ2-7
V gene: TRBV30
CDR3 protein: CAWRDRAEQYF
CDR3 DNA: TGTGCCTGGCGAGACAGGGCCGAGCAGTACTTC